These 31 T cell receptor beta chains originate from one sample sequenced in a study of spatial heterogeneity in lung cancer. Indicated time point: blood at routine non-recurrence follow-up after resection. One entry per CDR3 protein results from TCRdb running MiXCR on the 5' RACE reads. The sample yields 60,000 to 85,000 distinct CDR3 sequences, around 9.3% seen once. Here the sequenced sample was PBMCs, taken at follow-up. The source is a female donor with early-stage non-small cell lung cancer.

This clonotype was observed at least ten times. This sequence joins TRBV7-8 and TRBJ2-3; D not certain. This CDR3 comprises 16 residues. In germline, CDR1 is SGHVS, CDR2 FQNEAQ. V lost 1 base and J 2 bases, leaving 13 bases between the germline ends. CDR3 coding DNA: TGTGCCAGCAGCTTAGGTGTTAGGACGGACACAGATACGCAGTATTTT. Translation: CASSLGVRTDTDTQYF.

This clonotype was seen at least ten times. CDR3: CASSRLSGRTSTDTQYF. CDR3 coding DNA: TGTGCCAGCAGCCGACTTAGCGGGAGAACTAGCACAGATACGCAGTATTTT. V is TRBV5-4 and J is TRBJ2-3; 9 positions agree with TRBD2. The germline CDR1 and CDR2 sequences are SGHNT and YYREEE (reference sequence). The CDR3 length is 17 residues. V lost 4 bases and J lost 0; bases outside the gene matches: 9.

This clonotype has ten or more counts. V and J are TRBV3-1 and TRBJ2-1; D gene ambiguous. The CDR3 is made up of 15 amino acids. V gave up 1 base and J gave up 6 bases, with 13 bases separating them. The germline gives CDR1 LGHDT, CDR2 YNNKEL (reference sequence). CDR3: CASSQVIRVRNEQFF. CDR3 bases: TGTGCCAGCAGCCAAGTCATAAGGGTACGCAATGAGCAGTTCTTC.

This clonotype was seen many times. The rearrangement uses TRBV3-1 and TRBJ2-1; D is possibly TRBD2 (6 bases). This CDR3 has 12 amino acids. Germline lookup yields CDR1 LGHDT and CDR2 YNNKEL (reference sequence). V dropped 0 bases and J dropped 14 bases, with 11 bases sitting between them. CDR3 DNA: TGTGCCAGCAGCCAAGATGGGCGGGATAAGTTCTTC. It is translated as CASSQDGRDKFF.

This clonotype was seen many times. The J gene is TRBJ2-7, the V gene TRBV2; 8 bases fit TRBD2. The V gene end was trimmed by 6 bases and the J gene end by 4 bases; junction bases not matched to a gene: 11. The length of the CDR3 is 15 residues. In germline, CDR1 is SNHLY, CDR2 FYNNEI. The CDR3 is CASRASREGLYEQYF. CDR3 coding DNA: TGTGCCAGCAGGGCATCACGGGAGGGATTGTACGAGCAGTACTTC. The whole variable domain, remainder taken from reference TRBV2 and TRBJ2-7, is EPEVTQTPSHQVTQMGQEVILRCVPISNHLYFYWYRQILGQKVEFLVSFYNNEISEKSEIFDDQFSVERPDGSNFTLKIRSTKLEDSAMYFCASRASREGLYEQYFGPGTRLTVT.

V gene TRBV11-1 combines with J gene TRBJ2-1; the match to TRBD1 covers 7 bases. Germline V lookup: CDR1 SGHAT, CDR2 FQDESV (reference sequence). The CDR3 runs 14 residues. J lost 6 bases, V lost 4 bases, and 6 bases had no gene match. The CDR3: CASSYDRVGNEQFF. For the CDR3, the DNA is TGTGCCAGCAGCTACGACAGGGTTGGCAATGAGCAGTTCTTC.

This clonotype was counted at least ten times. CDR3 sequence: CSARQGETQYF. CDR3 sequence (DNA): TGCAGTGCTAGGCAGGGCGAGACCCAGTACTTC. The V and J genes are TRBV20-1 and TRBJ2-5, with a possible D match to TRBD1 (5 bases). The CDR3 sequence is 11 residues long. Germline lookup yields CDR1 DFQATT and CDR2 SNEGSKA (reference sequence). V was shortened by 3 bases and J by 5 bases, with 7 bases between the two germline ends.

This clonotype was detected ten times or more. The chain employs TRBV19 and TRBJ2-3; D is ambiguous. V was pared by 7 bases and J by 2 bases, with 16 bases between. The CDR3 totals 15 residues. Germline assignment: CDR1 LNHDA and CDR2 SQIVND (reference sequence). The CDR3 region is CASMERVPPTDTQYF. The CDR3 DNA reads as TGTGCCAGTATGGAACGGGTGCCCCCCACAGATACGCAGTATTTT.

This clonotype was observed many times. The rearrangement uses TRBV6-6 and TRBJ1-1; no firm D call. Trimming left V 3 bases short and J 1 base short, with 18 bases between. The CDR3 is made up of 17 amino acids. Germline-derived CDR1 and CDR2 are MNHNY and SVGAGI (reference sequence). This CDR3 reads CASSYYEGVRPNTEAFF. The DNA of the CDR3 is TGTGCCAGCAGTTATTACGAAGGTGTACGACCGAACACTGAAGCTTTCTTT.

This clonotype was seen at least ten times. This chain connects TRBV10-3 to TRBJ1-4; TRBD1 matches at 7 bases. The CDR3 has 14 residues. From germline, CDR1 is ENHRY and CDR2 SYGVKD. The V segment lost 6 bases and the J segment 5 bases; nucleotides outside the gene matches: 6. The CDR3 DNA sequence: TGTGCCATCAGCCCCGACAGGGACAATGAAAAACTGTTTTTT. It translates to CAISPDRDNEKLFF.

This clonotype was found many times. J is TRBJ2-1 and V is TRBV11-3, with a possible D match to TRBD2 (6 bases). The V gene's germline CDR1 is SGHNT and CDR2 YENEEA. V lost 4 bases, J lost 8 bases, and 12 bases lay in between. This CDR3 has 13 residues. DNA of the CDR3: TGTGCCAGCAGCTCTGGGACTCAGGATGAGCAGTTCTTC. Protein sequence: CASSSGTQDEQFF. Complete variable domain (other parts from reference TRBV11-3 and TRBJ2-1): EAGVVQSPRYKIIEKKQPVAFWCNPISGHNTLYWYLQNLGQGPELLIRYENEEAVDDSQLPKDRFSAERLKGVDSTLKIQPAELGDSAVYLCASSSGTQDEQFFGPGTRLTVL.

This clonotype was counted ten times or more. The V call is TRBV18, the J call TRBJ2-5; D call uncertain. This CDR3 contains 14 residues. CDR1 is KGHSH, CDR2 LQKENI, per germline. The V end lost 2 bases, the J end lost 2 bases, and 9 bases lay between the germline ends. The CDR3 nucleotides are TGTGCCAGCTCACCAAACACTACGCAAGAGACCCAGTACTTC. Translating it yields CASSPNTTQETQYF.

CDR3 sequence (DNA): TGTGCCAGCAGTTTCCAGATGAACACTGAAGCTTTCTTT. Its translation: CASSFQMNTEAFF. J is TRBJ1-1 and V is TRBV12-3 or TRBV12-4; D is uncertain. CDR3 size: 13 residues. The V end was cut by 3 bases, the J end by 0 bases, with 5 bases between.

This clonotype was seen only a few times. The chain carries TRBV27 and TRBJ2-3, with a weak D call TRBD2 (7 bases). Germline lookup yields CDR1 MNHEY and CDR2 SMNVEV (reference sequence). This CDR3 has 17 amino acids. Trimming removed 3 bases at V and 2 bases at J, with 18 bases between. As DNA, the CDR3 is TGTGCCAGCAGTTTCGCAGGGGAGGGGAGCTACACAGATACGCAGTATTTT. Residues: CASSFAGEGSYTDTQYF.

The CDR3 region is CASSLRLGLDTIYF. CDR3 bases: TGTGCCAGCAGCTTAAGGCTGGGTCTCGACACCATATATTTT. The chain uses TRBV7-9 and TRBJ1-3; D call uncertain. CDR1 is SEHNR and CDR2 is FQNEAQ in the germline V gene (reference sequence). Trimming took off 2 bases at V and 8 bases at J, with 13 bases between the two ends. The CDR3 has 14 amino acids.

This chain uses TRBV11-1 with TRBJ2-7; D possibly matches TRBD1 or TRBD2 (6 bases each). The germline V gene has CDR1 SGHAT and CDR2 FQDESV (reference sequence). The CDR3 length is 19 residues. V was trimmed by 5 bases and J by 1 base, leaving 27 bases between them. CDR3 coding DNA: TGTGCCAGCAGCCCTAACCCCGGGGGCCACCGGGGCGGTTCCTACGAGCAGTACTTC. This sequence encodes CASSPNPGGHRGGSYEQYF. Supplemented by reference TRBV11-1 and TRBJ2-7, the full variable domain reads EAEVAQSPRYKITEKSQAVAFWCDPISGHATLYWYRQILGQGPELLVQFQDESVVDDSQLPKDRFSAERLKGVDSTLKIQPAELGDSAMYLCASSPNPGGHRGGSYEQYFGPGTRLTVT.

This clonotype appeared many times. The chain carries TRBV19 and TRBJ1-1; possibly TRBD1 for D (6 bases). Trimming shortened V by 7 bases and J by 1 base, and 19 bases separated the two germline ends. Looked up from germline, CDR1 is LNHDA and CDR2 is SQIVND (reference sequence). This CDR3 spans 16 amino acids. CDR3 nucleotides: TGTGCCAGTACCCTTAATTCCGGGACACCGAACACTGAAGCTTTCTTT. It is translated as CASTLNSGTPNTEAFF.

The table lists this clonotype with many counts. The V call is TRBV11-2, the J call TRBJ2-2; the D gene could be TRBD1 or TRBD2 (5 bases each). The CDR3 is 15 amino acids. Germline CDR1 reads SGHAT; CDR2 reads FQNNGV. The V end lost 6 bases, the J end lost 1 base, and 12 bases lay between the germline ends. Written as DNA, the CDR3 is TGTGCCAGCAGACCTCCGGGACGGAACACCGGGGAGCTGTTTTTT. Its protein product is CASRPPGRNTGELFF.

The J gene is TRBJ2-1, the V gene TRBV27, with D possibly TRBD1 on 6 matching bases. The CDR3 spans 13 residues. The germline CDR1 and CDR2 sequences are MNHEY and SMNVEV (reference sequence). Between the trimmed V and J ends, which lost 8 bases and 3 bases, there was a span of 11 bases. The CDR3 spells CASSGELYNEQFF. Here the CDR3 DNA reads TGTGCCAGCTCAGGGGAGCTCTACAATGAGCAGTTCTTC.

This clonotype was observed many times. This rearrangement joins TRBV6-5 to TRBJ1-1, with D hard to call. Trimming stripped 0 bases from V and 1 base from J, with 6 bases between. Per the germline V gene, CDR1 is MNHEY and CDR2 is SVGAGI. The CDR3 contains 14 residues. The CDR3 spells CASSYSIRNTEAFF. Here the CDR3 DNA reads TGTGCCAGCAGTTACTCGATTAGGAACACTGAAGCTTTCTTT.

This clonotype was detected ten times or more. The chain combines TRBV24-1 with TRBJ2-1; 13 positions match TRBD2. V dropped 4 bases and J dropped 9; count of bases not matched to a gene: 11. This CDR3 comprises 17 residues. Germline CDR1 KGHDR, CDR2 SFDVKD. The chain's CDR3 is CATSDSGTSGAYGEQFF. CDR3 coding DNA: TGTGCCACCAGTGACAGCGGGACTAGCGGGGCCTACGGTGAGCAGTTCTTC.

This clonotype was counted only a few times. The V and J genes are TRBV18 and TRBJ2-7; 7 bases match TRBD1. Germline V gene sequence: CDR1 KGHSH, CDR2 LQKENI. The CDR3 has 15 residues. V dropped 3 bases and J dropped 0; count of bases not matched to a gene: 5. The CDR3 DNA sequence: TGTGCCAGCTCACCTCCGGGACAGAGCTCCTACGAGCAGTACTTC. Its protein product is CASSPPGQSSYEQYF.

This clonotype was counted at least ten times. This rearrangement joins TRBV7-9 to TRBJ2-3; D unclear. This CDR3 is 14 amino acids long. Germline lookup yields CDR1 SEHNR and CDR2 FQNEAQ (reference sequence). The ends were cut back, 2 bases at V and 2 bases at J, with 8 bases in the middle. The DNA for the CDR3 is TGTGCCAGCAGCTTAACAAAAAACACAGATACGCAGTATTTT. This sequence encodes CASSLTKNTDTQYF.

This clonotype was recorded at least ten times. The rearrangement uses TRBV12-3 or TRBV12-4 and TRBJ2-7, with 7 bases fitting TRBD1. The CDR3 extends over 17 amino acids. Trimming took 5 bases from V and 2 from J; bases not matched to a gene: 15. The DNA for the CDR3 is TGTGCCAGCAGTCCCTCGATGTGGACAGGCGTAACCTACGAGCAGTACTTC. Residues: CASSPSMWTGVTYEQYF.

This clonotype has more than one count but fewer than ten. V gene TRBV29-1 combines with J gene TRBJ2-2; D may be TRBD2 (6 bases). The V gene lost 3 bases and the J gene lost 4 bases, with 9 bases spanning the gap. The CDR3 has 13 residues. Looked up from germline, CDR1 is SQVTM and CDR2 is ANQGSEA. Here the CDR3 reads CSVEGGGTGELFF. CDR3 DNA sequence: TGCAGCGTTGAGGGGGGAGGCACCGGGGAGCTGTTTTTT.

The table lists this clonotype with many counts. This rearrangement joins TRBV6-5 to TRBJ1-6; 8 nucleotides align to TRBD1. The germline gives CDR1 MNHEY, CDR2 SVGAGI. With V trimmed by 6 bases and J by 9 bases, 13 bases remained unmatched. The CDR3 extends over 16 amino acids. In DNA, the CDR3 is TGTGCCAGCAGCCTCACAGGGGGTTTTTTTGGTTCACCCCTCCACTTT. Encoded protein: CASSLTGGFFGSPLHF.

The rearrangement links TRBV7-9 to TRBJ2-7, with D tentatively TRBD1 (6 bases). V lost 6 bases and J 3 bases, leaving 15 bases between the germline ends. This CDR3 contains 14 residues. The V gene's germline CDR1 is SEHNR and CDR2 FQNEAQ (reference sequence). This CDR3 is CASSPRDRYYEQYF. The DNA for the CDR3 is TGTGCCAGCAGTCCTCGTGACAGGTACTACGAGCAGTACTTC.

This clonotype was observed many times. DNA of the CDR3: TGTGCCAGCAGGTCGGAGGTGGACTATGGCTACACCTTC. Its translation is CASRSEVDYGYTF. The rearrangement links TRBV6-5 to TRBJ1-2, with D uncertain. The CDR3 contains 13 residues. CDR1 and CDR2 (germline): MNHEY, SVGAGI. Trimming pared 6 bases from V and 3 bases from J, leaving 11 bases between.

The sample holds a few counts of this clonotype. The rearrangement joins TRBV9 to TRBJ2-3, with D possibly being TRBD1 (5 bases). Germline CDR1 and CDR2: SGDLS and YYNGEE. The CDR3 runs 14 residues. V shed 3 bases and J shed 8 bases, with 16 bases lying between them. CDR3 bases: TGTGCCAGCAGCGCCCTGACAGAAAGTGTTACGCAGTATTTT. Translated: CASSALTESVTQYF.

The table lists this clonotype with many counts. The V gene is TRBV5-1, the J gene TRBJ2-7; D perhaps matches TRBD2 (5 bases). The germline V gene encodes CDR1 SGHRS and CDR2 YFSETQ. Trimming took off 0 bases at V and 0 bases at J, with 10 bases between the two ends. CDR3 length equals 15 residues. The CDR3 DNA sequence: TGCGCCAGCAGCTTGGCCAGCGGAGCCTCCTACGAGCAGTACTTC. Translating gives CASSLASGASYEQYF.

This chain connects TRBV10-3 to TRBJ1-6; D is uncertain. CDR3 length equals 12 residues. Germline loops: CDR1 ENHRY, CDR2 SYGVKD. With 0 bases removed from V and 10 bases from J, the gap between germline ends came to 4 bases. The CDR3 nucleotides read TGTGCCATCAGTGAGTCGACATCACCCCTCCACTTT. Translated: CAISESTSPLHF.